This TCR beta chain was retrieved from a study of spatial heterogeneity in lung cancer. Study details: Every unique TCR and UMI combination, on average, appeared more than ten times in raw reads.

Time point in this sample: sample taken at primary tumor resection. Extraction of whole RNA from tumor, nontumor lung or frozen PBMC preceded unsorted sequencing. Patients with untreated early-stage non-small cell lung cancer, numbering 72, were the donors. Study-level points and caveats: Tumor TCRs that were ubiquitous and expanded showed up in blood more at resection than follow-up.

In the library, each TCR cDNA molecule bore its own unique molecular identifier. From the 5' RACE reads, TCRdb called clonotypes with MiXCR, one entry per CDR3 protein. Seen here are tens of thousands of distinct CDR3 sequences, approximately 8.5% observed once, and the top ten hold 6% to 7.5%. This clonotype was picked up many times. Its matching antigen is unknown. CDR1 GTSNPN and CDR2 SVGIG come from the germline V gene (reference sequence). Trimming took off 1 base at V and 4 bases at J, with 9 bases between the two ends. The length of the CDR3 is 13 residues. This sequence originates from a male donor with early-stage non-small cell lung cancer. The V and J genes are TRBV30 and TRBJ2-3, with no clear D. The sample here was PBMCs, taken at surgery. For the CDR3, the DNA is TGTGCCTGGAGTGGACCCGGCTCAGATACGCAGTATTTT. Translating it yields CAWSGPGSDTQYF.